This T cell receptor (beta chain) was captured in a study of blood T cell repertoires in COVID-19. Study-wide context: The United States, Italy and Spain were the sources of the acute and convalescent COVID-19 samples. T cells, B-cell-depleted T cells, or PBMCs provided the cDNA or gDNA that served as material.

Original processing methods: Estimates of nucleated cell counts were drawn from the amplification of reference gene primers. TCRdb keeps only in-frame clones here, not all; method: immunoSEQ multiplex PCR. Clone size and V and J calls were adopted from that table, with D and trimming inferred from the DNA. This sample has 250,000 to 350,000 clones; 65% to 85% occur once, and the top ten carry almost 1.5%. J was trimmed by 6 bases and V by 3 bases; bases with no gene match: 13. Looked up from germline, CDR1 is MNHEY and CDR2 is SMNVEV (reference sequence). CDR3 length: 17 residues. The chain recombines TRBV27 with TRBJ2-5; TRBD1 matches at 10 bases. The sequenced material came from peripheral blood. The clonotype was recovered from a human donor with COVID-19, enrolled during active disease. The donor label of this sample is uncertain. The CDR3 loop is CASSFWEGGQGLKTQYF. CDR3 nucleotide sequence: TGTGCCAGCAGTTTTTGGGAGGGGGGACAGGGGTTGAAGACCCAGTACTTC.